The TCR beta chain described here comes from a study of vaccination and CD4 T cells after COVID-19. Study in general: The convalescent group had six males, four females, seven Caucasians, two Asians, one multiracial. Cells received overlapping spike peptides from SARS-CoV-2, HCoV-NL63, HCoV-OC43 and HCoV-229E as stimulation. Whole-study results and caveats: Spike mono-reactivity was found in 304 of the 307 vaccine-specific clones identified in convalescent patients.

Treatment of the sample: approximately 10-day PBMC culture with coronavirus spike peptide pools or control peptides (ViraFEST assay). CD4+ T cells that came from the unexposed donor were collected before the COVID-19 pandemic (2011-2018). ViraFEST expanded antigen-specific T cells with peptide pools, then sequenced TCRs. This clonotype was counted between two and nine times. The antigen is not known. The CDR3 totals 15 residues. Germline-derived CDR1 and CDR2 are LNHDA and SQIVND (reference sequence). V lost 3 bases and J lost 4; bases outside the gene matches: 8. Scientists ran DNA taken from cultured CD4+ T cells through the Oncomine TCR Beta short-read assay for sequencing. MiXCR, run by TCRdb on the PCR reads, gives a single entry per CDR3 protein. Of about 10,000 distinct CDR3 sequences listed, 34% are singletons.

The sample was CD4+ T cells from blood, cultured in vitro. The V and J genes are TRBV19 and TRBJ1-2; TRBD1 agrees at 7 bases. The sequence was collected from a human donor in good health. This chain's CDR3 is CASSIGTVLFYGYTF. In nucleotides, the CDR3 is TGTGCCAGTAGTATCGGGACAGTCTTATTCTATGGCTACACCTTC.